The 18 T cell receptor beta chains given below trace back to one sample, sequenced in a study of cytomegalovirus exposure and HLA in healthy donors. PCR was performed using 60 Vbeta and 13 Jbeta primers. Clones were sequenced by immunoSEQ multiplex PCR, and TCRdb holds only the in-frame ones, with some missing. The data show approximately 100,000 clones, roughly 75% seen once. The sample comprised PBMCs. These receptors were obtained from a woman under 30 in good health and CMV-seropositive.

V gene TRBV27 combines with J gene TRBJ1-1; the D gene is possibly TRBD1 (6 bases). The germline V and J ends were trimmed by 5 bases and 1 base, with 17 bases remaining between them. Germline V gene sequence: CDR1 MNHEY, CDR2 SMNVEV (reference sequence). The CDR3 runs to 16 residues. CDR3 amino acids: CASSPRHRAQNTEAFF. The CDR3 nucleotides read TGTGCCAGCAGTCCCCGACACAGGGCCCAGAACACTGAAGCTTTCTTT.

This chain connects TRBV4-1 to TRBJ1-1, with a possible D match to TRBD1 (6 bases). V lost 1 base and J 4 bases, leaving 10 bases between the germline ends. CDR1 MGHRA and CDR2 YSYEKL come from the germline V gene. The CDR3 is 14 amino acids. CDR3 amino acids: CASSQAQGPTEAFF. The CDR3 DNA follows: TGCGCCAGCAGCCAAGCACAGGGTCCCACTGAAGCTTTCTTT.

The V gene is TRBV7-2, the J gene TRBJ2-3; 7 bases match TRBD2. The CDR3 consists of 14 residues. From germline, CDR1 is SGHTA and CDR2 FQGNSA. Trimming took 5 bases from V and 5 from J; bases not matched to a gene: 7. The CDR3 region is CASSPAGLRDTQYF. The CDR3 nucleotides are TGTGCCAGCAGCCCGGCGGGACTAAGAGATACGCAGTATTTT.

The gene calls are TRBV29-1 and TRBJ2-4; a possible D gene is TRBD2 (5 bases). The CDR3 spans 13 residues. V was trimmed by 4 bases and J by 13 bases, leaving 20 bases between them. Germline-derived CDR1 and CDR2 are SQVTM and ANQGSEA. This chain's CDR3 is CSVGLLADGLQYF. CDR3 coding DNA: TGCAGCGTTGGACTATTAGCTGACGGTTTACAGTACTTC.

The chain uses TRBV11-2 and TRBJ2-7, with D hard to call. The CDR3 spans 16 residues. V was clipped by 0 bases and J by 0 bases, with 12 bases between them. Germline-derived CDR1 and CDR2 are SGHAT and FQNNGV. For the CDR3, the DNA is TGTGCCAGCAGCTTAGATCGCGGCAGAACCTCCTACGAGCAGTACTTC. Translating it yields CASSLDRGRTSYEQYF. Using reference TRBV11-2 and TRBJ2-7 for the parts outside the CDR3, the full variable domain is EAGVAQSPRYKIIEKRQSVAFWCNPISGHATLYWYQQILGQGPKLLIQFQNNGVVDDSQLPKDRFSAERLKGVDSTLKIQPAKLEDSAVYLCASSLDRGRTSYEQYFGPGTRLTVT.

The chain uses TRBV30 and TRBJ2-3, with 10 bases fitting TRBD2. CDR3 length equals 12 residues. Germline trimming cut 4 bases from V and 5 bases from J; bases unmatched to any gene: 0. CDR1 is GTSNPN and CDR2 is SVGIG in the germline V gene (reference sequence). The DNA of the CDR3 is TGTGCCTGGACTAGCGGGGGAGATACGCAGTATTTT. It is translated as CAWTSGGDTQYF. The full variable domain, rest sourced from reference TRBV30 and TRBJ2-3, is SQTIHQWPATLVQPVGSPLSLECTVEGTSNPNLYWYRQAAGRGLQLLFYSVGIGQISSEVPQNLSASRPQDRQFILSSKKLLLSDSGFYLCAWTSGGDTQYFGPGTRLTVL.

The chain couples TRBV19 to TRBJ2-5, with 9 bases fitting TRBD1. The CDR3 spans 17 residues. The junction had 13 bases not matched to a gene; V was cut back by 4 bases and J by 4 bases. From germline, CDR1 is LNHDA and CDR2 SQIVND (reference sequence). The DNA for the CDR3 is TGTGCCAGTAGTACCACTCCGGGACAGGGTACTGGAGAGACCCAGTACTTC. Amino acid sequence: CASSTTPGQGTGETQYF.

J is TRBJ1-2 and V is TRBV5-4, with D possibly TRBD1 on 5 matching bases. There are 14 residues in the CDR3. Between the trimmed V and J ends, which lost 4 bases and 4 bases, there was a span of 14 bases. The germline gives CDR1 SGHNT, CDR2 YYREEE (reference sequence). This chain's CDR3 is CASSPQAESYGYTF. For the CDR3, the DNA is TGTGCCAGCAGCCCACAGGCTGAGAGCTATGGCTACACCTTC.

This clone was counted only a few times. The gene calls are TRBV2 and TRBJ2-5, with D maybe TRBD2 (6 bases). The CDR3 has 13 residues. The V end was cut by 2 bases, the J end by 4 bases, with 8 bases between. CDR1 is SNHLY and CDR2 is FYNNEI in the germline V gene. CDR3 region: CASSELALETQYF. CDR3 in DNA: TGTGCCAGCAGTGAACTAGCGTTAGAGACCCAGTACTTC.

This clone was detected once. V usage is TRBV7-9 and J usage is TRBJ2-1, with 7 bases matching TRBD1. CDR1 and CDR2 from the germline V gene are SEHNR and FQNEAQ (reference sequence). The CDR3 totals 16 residues. The V and J ends lost 5 bases and 1 base, in that order; junction bases with no gene match: 8. CDR3 in DNA: TGTGCCAGCAGCCCAGGGACAGCCACATCCTACAATGAGCAGTTCTTC. This translates into CASSPGTATSYNEQFF.

CDR3 coding DNA: TGTGCCAGCACCTCCTCAGGGGATAATTCACCCCTCCACTTT. It specifies CASTSSGDNSPLHF. V gene TRBV6-5 combines with J gene TRBJ1-6; possible D gene TRBD1, 6 bases. Germline V gene lookup returns CDR1 MNHEY and CDR2 SVGAGI. The CDR3 consists of 14 residues. The V and J ends lost 7 bases and 5 bases respectively, with 12 bases between them.

This rearrangement joins TRBV5-1 to TRBJ2-2, with D unclear. The CDR3 length is 15 residues. The V gene lost 4 bases and the J gene lost 0 bases, with 10 bases spanning the gap. CDR1 SGHRS and CDR2 YFSETQ come from the germline V gene. CDR3: CASSEIASNTGELFF. CDR3 bases: TGCGCCAGCAGCGAGATAGCCTCGAACACCGGGGAGCTGTTTTTT. Full variable domain (missing parts from reference TRBV5-1 and TRBJ2-2): KAGVTQTPRYLIKTRGQQVTLSCSPISGHRSVSWYQQTPGQGLQFLFEYFSETQRNKGNFPGRFSGRQFSNSRSEMNVSTLELGDSALYLCASSEIASNTGELFFGEGSRLTVL.

The gene calls are TRBV25-1 and TRBJ2-1; D ambiguous. V lost 4 bases and J 9 bases, leaving 13 bases between the germline ends. Germline loops: CDR1 MGHDK, CDR2 SYGVNS. This CDR3 region has 13 residues. The CDR3 bases are TGTGCCAGCAGTGGGGCCCCAGTTGGTGAGCAGTTCTTC. Amino acid sequence: CASSGAPVGEQFF.

The chain is built from TRBV30 and TRBJ1-2; TRBD1 might be the D (6 bases). Trimming stripped 3 bases from V and 5 bases from J, with 16 bases between. The CDR3 totals 14 residues. The V gene's germline CDR1 is GTSNPN and CDR2 SVGIG (reference sequence). In DNA, the CDR3 is TGTGCCTGGAGCCGCCGGACAGATCTTTATGGCTACACCTTC. Translating gives CAWSRRTDLYGYTF.

This clone was counted a single time. One junction end disagrees with the germline gene, perhaps due to a read error. The chain links TRBV5-1 to TRBJ2-3, with TRBD2 as a possible D gene (5 bases). This CDR3 spans 15 amino acids. Germline V CDR1 and CDR2: SGHRS, YFSETQ. As DNA, the CDR3 is TGCGCCAGCAACTTGGGAGCTCCCAGCACAGATACGCAGTATTTT. It codes for CASNLGAPSTDTQYF.

V is TRBV7-8 and J is TRBJ1-2, with no clear D. Trimming shortened V by 1 base and J by 2 bases, and 17 bases separated the two germline ends. This CDR3 is 17 amino acids long. Looked up from germline, CDR1 is SGHVS and CDR2 is FQNEAQ. CDR3 amino acids: CASSLGPLRRRNYGYTF. CDR3 bases: TGTGCCAGCAGCTTAGGCCCGCTTAGGAGGAGAAACTATGGCTACACCTTC.

The chain has TRBV9 and TRBJ2-2; TRBD2 matches at 7 bases. Trimming removed 0 bases from V and 4 bases from J; junction bases left unmatched: 6. CDR3 size: 16 residues. Germline V lookup: CDR1 SGDLS, CDR2 YYNGEE. CDR3 amino acids: CASSVVGGSSTGELFF. CDR3 nucleotide sequence: TGTGCCAGCAGCGTAGTTGGCGGGAGTAGCACCGGGGAGCTGTTTTTT.

V usage is TRBV6-6 and J usage is TRBJ1-2; tentative D call: TRBD1 (5 bases). Germline V gives CDR1 MNHNY, CDR2 SVGAGI (reference sequence). The length of the CDR3 is 13 residues. Between the trimmed V and J ends, which lost 6 bases and 5 bases, there was a span of 13 bases. CDR3 region: CASRGQGPYGYTF. CDR3 DNA: TGTGCCAGCAGGGGGCAGGGCCCTTATGGCTACACCTTC.